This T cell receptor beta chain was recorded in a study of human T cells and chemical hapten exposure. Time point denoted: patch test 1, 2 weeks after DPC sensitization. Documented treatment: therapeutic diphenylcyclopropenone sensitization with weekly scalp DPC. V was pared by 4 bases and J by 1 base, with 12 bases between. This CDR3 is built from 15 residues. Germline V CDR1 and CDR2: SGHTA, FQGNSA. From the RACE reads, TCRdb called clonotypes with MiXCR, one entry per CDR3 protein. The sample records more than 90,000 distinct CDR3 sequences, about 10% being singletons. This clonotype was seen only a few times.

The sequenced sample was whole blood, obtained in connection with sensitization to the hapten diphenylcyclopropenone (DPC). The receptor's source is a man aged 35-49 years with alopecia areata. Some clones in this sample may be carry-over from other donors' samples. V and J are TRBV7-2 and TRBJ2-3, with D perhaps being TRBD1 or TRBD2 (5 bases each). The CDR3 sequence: CASSSGRYRTDTQYF. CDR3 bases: TGTGCCAGCAGCTCGGGACGCTACCGCACAGATACGCAGTATTTT.